The 22 T cell receptor beta chains below all came from one sample that was sequenced in a study of control samples from healthy donors and cancer patients. Profiled with immunoSEQ multiplex PCR; TCRdb holds only in-frame clones, not every one. The table records 100,000 to 150,000 clones, around nine tenths of them present only once. Sequencing was carried out using blood. All receptors derive from a man aged 45-60 years in good health.

This chain uses TRBV28 with TRBJ1-2; D uncertain. Germline CDR1 is MDHEN and CDR2 is SYDVKM. This CDR3 is built from 11 residues. Trimming took 6 bases from V and 6 from J, leaving 8 bases between them. The CDR3, as DNA: TGTGCCAGCAGCCCCTCCCATGGCTACACCTTC. As protein: CASSPSHGYTF.

V gene TRBV7-9 combines with J gene TRBJ2-1; D is perhaps TRBD2 (6 bases). CDR3 size: 14 residues. CDR1 SEHNR and CDR2 FQNEAQ come from the germline V gene (reference sequence). V was clipped by 5 bases and J by 8 bases, with 16 bases between them. CDR3 amino acids: CASSQIGTLDEQFF. The CDR3 coding sequence is TGTGCCAGCAGCCAAATAGGGACTCTGGATGAGCAGTTCTTC.

CDR3 loop: CASLGATLAYNSPLHF. In DNA form, the CDR3 reads TGTGCCAGCCTCGGGGCAACCCTCGCCTATAATTCACCCCTCCACTTT. The chain carries TRBV2 and TRBJ1-6, with a weak D call TRBD1 (5 bases). Germline lookup yields CDR1 SNHLY and CDR2 FYNNEI. CDR3 length: 16 amino acids. V lost 8 bases, J lost 2 bases, and 16 bases lay in between. The whole variable domain, remainder taken from reference TRBV2 and TRBJ1-6, is EPEVTQTPSHQVTQMGQEVILRCVPISNHLYFYWYRQILGQKVEFLVSFYNNEISEKSEIFDDQFSVERPDGSNFTLKIRSTKLEDSAMYFCASLGATLAYNSPLHFGNGTRLTVT.

The chain combines TRBV27 with TRBJ1-6; TRBD1 matches 11 bases. V trimming: 6 bases; J trimming: 0 bases; junction bases outside the gene matches: 4. This CDR3 has 17 residues. Germline V gene data show CDR1 as MNHEY and CDR2 as SMNVEV (reference sequence). This chain's CDR3 is CASSRDRGSSYNSPLHF. The CDR3 coding sequence is TGTGCCAGCAGCCGGGACAGGGGGAGCTCCTATAATTCACCCCTCCACTTT.

This clone was recorded once. The rearrangement links TRBV11-3 to TRBJ1-6, with unresolved D. Trimming cost V 3 bases and J 7 bases, with 7 bases left between them. From germline, CDR1 is SGHNT and CDR2 YENEEA. This CDR3 region has 13 residues. This CDR3 is CASSLTPNSPLHF. The CDR3 nucleotides read TGTGCCAGCAGCTTGACACCGAATTCACCCCTCCACTTT.

This clone was picked up one time. The V and J genes are TRBV29-1 and TRBJ2-4; D may be TRBD1 or TRBD2 (5 bases each). V lost 0 bases and J 9 bases, leaving 12 bases between the germline ends. The CDR3 runs 13 residues. CDR1 is SQVTM and CDR2 is ANQGSEA in the germline V gene. The CDR3 reads CSVEDPRGGIQYF. The DNA for the CDR3 is TGCAGCGTTGAAGATCCCCGGGGCGGCATTCAGTACTTC. Full variable domain (outside the CDR3, taken from reference TRBV29-1 and TRBJ2-4): SAVISQKPSRDICQRGTSLTIQCQVDSQVTMMFWYRQQPGQSLTLIATANQGSEATYESGFVIDKFPISRPNLTFSTLTVSNMSPEDSSIYLCSVEDPRGGIQYFGAGTRLSVL.

This chain joins TRBV30 and TRBJ2-7, with D tentatively TRBD2 (7 bases). This CDR3 is 14 amino acids long. Germline values: CDR1 GTSNPN, CDR2 SVGIG (reference sequence). Deletions cut 1 base from V and 3 bases from J, with 13 bases between. Here the CDR3 reads CAWSGKGGVYEQYF. As DNA, the CDR3 is TGTGCCTGGAGTGGAAAAGGGGGGGTCTACGAGCAGTACTTC.

The chain recombines TRBV29-1 with TRBJ1-6; tentative D call: TRBD1 (5 bases). Between the trimmed V and J ends, which lost 6 bases and 6 bases, there was a span of 12 bases. Germline V lookup: CDR1 SQVTM, CDR2 ANQGSEA. The CDR3 totals 13 residues. The CDR3 here is CSVSDSLNSPLHF. As DNA, the CDR3 is TGCAGCGTAAGTGACAGCCTTAATTCACCCCTCCACTTT.

The chain links TRBV29-1 to TRBJ1-1; TRBD1 is a possible D gene (5 bases). Germline CDR1 and CDR2: SQVTM and ANQGSEA. This CDR3 contains 13 residues. V gave up 3 bases and J gave up 1 base, with 9 bases separating them. This chain's CDR3 is CSVDQGRNTEAFF. DNA for the CDR3: TGCAGCGTTGATCAGGGACGGAACACTGAAGCTTTCTTT.

This sequence joins TRBV9 and TRBJ2-7; D possibly corresponds to TRBD1 (6 bases). This CDR3 contains 14 residues. Germline V gene lookup returns CDR1 SGDLS and CDR2 YYNGEE. The germline V and J ends were trimmed by 0 bases and 5 bases, with 12 bases remaining between them. In DNA form, the CDR3 reads TGTGCCAGCAGCGTAGCCCACACAGGGAACGAGCAGTACTTC. Protein sequence: CASSVAHTGNEQYF.

The gene calls are TRBV2 and TRBJ2-7; D not certain. CDR3 length: 14 amino acids. Per germline, CDR1 SNHLY and CDR2 FYNNEI. V lost 7 bases and J 2 bases, leaving 15 bases between the germline ends. CDR3 DNA: TGTGCCAGCACCCCCTCGGAAGGGCCCTACGAGCAGTACTTC. Its translation: CASTPSEGPYEQYF. Based on the CDR3 plus reference TRBV2 and TRBJ2-7, the full variable domain is EPEVTQTPSHQVTQMGQEVILRCVPISNHLYFYWYRQILGQKVEFLVSFYNNEISEKSEIFDDQFSVERPDGSNFTLKIRSTKLEDSAMYFCASTPSEGPYEQYFGPGTRLTVT.

The chain uses TRBV20-1 and TRBJ1-1, with D possibly being TRBD1 (6 bases). The V end lost 5 bases, the J end lost 6 bases, and 10 bases lay between the germline ends. Germline lookup yields CDR1 DFQATT and CDR2 SNEGSKA (reference sequence). This CDR3 region has 11 residues. The CDR3 protein is CSAPRGSEAFF. The CDR3 bases are TGCAGTGCTCCTAGGGGGTCTGAAGCTTTCTTT.

The CDR3, as DNA: TGTGCCAGTAGTATGACCGGCTCCTACGAGCAGTACTTC. This sequence encodes CASSMTGSYEQYF. V usage is TRBV19 and J usage is TRBJ2-7; no reliable D call. V was shortened by 3 bases and J by 0 bases, with 6 bases between the two germline ends. Germline CDR1 and CDR2: LNHDA and SQIVND (reference sequence). The length of the CDR3 is 13 residues.

The chain recombines TRBV5-4 with TRBJ1-2, with 11 bases that match TRBD1. Germline-derived CDR1 and CDR2 are SGHNT and YYREEE (reference sequence). V lost 4 bases and J lost 5; bases outside the gene matches: 10. The CDR3 extends over 16 amino acids. The CDR3 DNA reads TGTGCCAGCAGCCCGCGGACAGGGGGCGCTGGTTATGGCTACACCTTC. It yields the protein CASSPRTGGAGYGYTF.

V and J are TRBV2 and TRBJ1-6; the D is unclear. The CDR3 runs 14 residues. The germline gives CDR1 SNHLY, CDR2 FYNNEI. Trimming pared 8 bases from V and 7 bases from J, leaving 15 bases between. DNA of the CDR3: TGTGCCAGCCGAGTCCCCGGGAAAAATTCACCCCTCCACTTT. Translation gives CASRVPGKNSPLHF.

The genes are TRBV19 and TRBJ1-3, with D maybe TRBD1 (6 bases). V was trimmed by 10 bases and J by 4 bases, leaving 14 bases between them. The germline gives CDR1 LNHDA, CDR2 SQIVND (reference sequence). The CDR3 spans 13 residues. The CDR3 is CATEAGTGNTIYF. The CDR3 nucleotides read TGTGCCACCGAAGCCGGGACAGGAAACACCATATATTTT.

The V call is TRBV15, the J call TRBJ1-1, with TRBD1 as a possible D gene (6 bases). Germline CDR1 is LNHNV and CDR2 is YYDKDF (reference sequence). CDR3 length equals 15 residues. V lost 4 bases and J 4 bases, leaving 16 bases between the germline ends. DNA for the CDR3: TGTGCCACCAGCACTCCACAGGGAGCTAGCACTGAAGCTTTCTTT. Amino acids: CATSTPQGASTEAFF.

The chain uses TRBV5-1 and TRBJ1-1; D may be TRBD1 (5 bases). The ends were cut back, 3 bases at V and 0 bases at J, with 12 bases in the middle. The CDR3 is 15 amino acids. The germline gives CDR1 SGHRS, CDR2 YFSETQ. The CDR3 coding sequence is TGCGCCAGCAGCTCGATAGGACAAGTGAACACTGAAGCTTTCTTT. It translates to CASSSIGQVNTEAFF.

The V call is TRBV27, the J call TRBJ1-3; 8 nucleotides agree with TRBD1. Trimming removed 5 bases from V and 8 bases from J; junction bases left unmatched: 8. This CDR3 comprises 14 residues. Germline CDR1 and CDR2: MNHEY and SMNVEV (reference sequence). The DNA of the CDR3 is TGTGCCAGCAGTACATGGCAGGGGGCGGACACCATATATTTT. This gives the protein CASSTWQGADTIYF.

The V gene is TRBV9, the J gene TRBJ2-3; tentatively, D is TRBD1 or TRBD2 (5 bases each). Trimming stripped 0 bases from V and 2 bases from J, with 7 bases between. This CDR3 region has 14 residues. Germline-derived CDR1 and CDR2 are SGDLS and YYNGEE. The CDR3 reads CASSVVGTTDTQYF. CDR3 nucleotide sequence: TGTGCCAGCAGCGTAGTAGGGACCACAGATACGCAGTATTTT.

The count of this clone is one. This chain uses TRBV6-6 with TRBJ2-2; TRBD1 might be the D (6 bases). Trimming removed 9 bases from V and 6 bases from J, with 17 bases in between. The CDR3 is made up of 14 amino acids. Germline-derived CDR1 and CDR2 are MNHNY and SVGAGI (reference sequence). CDR3 DNA: TGTGCCAGTTCAGGGGCTCACCCCCCCGGGGAGCTGTTTTTT. This sequence encodes CASSGAHPPGELFF.

The J gene is TRBJ2-6, the V gene TRBV30, with TRBD1 as a possible D gene (6 bases). CDR1 and CDR2 from the germline V gene are GTSNPN and SVGIG (reference sequence). The CDR3 runs 14 residues. The CDR3 here is CATDRFSGANVLTF. The CDR3 nucleotides read TGTGCGACCGACAGGTTCTCTGGGGCCAACGTCCTGACTTTC.